Listed below are T cell receptor beta chains from one sample, sequenced in a study of response to subunit inactivated influenza vaccine. Via MiXCR, TCRdb re-called the RT-PCR reads, giving one row per CDR3 protein. The sample holds just under 550,000 distinct CDR3 sequences, under 30% seen once. Another study also made use of these data, one on T cells expressing NK-cell markers.

Source: CD4+ T cells sorted from PBMCs, taken roughly 12 days after vaccination. The receptors originated from a man between 50 and 59 years old who received an inactivated influenza vaccine. Each CDR3 is given with its conserved first and last residue. Each record gives: V gene, clone size, J gene, CDR3 length, D gene, CDR3 DNA, CDR3 protein. The D gene is left open where the match is weak. The size field is filled for only some rows; it gives once, few, many or a size class.

V gene: TRBV10-3
clone size: few
J gene: TRBJ1-2
CDR3 length: 14
D gene: TRBD1
CDR3 DNA: TGTGCCATCAGTGGGGACAGGGGGCCGGATGGCTACACCTTC
CDR3 protein: CAISGDRGPDGYTF

V gene: TRBV12-3/TRBV12-4
clone size: NA
J gene: TRBJ1-5
CDR3 length: 15
D gene: TRBD1
CDR3 DNA: TGTGCCAGCAGTCAGGGGGCCGAGGTCAATCAGCCCCAGCATTTT
CDR3 protein: CASSQGAEVNQPQHF

V gene: TRBV12-3/TRBV12-4
clone size: few
J gene: TRBJ1-1
CDR3 length: 14
D gene: NA
CDR3 DNA: TGTGCCAGCACCCTCATTTTAGCGGGGACGGAGAGGCTCTTT
CDR3 protein: CASTLILAGTERLF

V gene: TRBV20-1
clone size: few
J gene: TRBJ2-5
CDR3 length: 12
D gene: TRBD2
CDR3 DNA: TGCAGTGCTAGACTAGCGGGAGAGACCCAGTACTTC
CDR3 protein: CSARLAGETQYF

V gene: TRBV6-2/TRBV6-3
clone size: many
J gene: TRBJ1-1
CDR3 length: 14
D gene: NA
CDR3 DNA: TGTGCCAGCAGTTACCACCCACAGGGCTCTGAAGCTTTCTTT
CDR3 protein: CASSYHPQGSEAFF

V gene: TRBV20-1
clone size: NA
J gene: TRBJ2-7
CDR3 length: 12
D gene: NA
CDR3 DNA: TGCAGTGCTGCTAGAGTTCCAAGCGAGCAGTACTTC
CDR3 protein: CSAARVPSEQYF

V gene: TRBV28
clone size: few
J gene: TRBJ2-3
CDR3 length: 16
D gene: NA
CDR3 DNA: TGTGCCAGCAGCCAAACCCGGACCCTGTTCACAGATACGCAGTATTTT
CDR3 protein: CASSQTRTLFTDTQYF

V gene: TRBV10-3
clone size: NA
J gene: TRBJ2-2
CDR3 length: 15
D gene: TRBD2
CDR3 DNA: TGTGCCATCAGGAAATTTACGGGACTAGAAGTAGAGCTGTTTTTT
CDR3 protein: CAIRKFTGLEVELFF

V gene: TRBV18
clone size: NA
J gene: TRBJ2-1
CDR3 length: 11
D gene: NA
CDR3 DNA: TGTGCCAGCTCACCGTCCGATGAGCAGTTCTTC
CDR3 protein: CASSPSDEQFF

V gene: TRBV5-6
clone size: NA
J gene: TRBJ2-3
CDR3 length: 15
D gene: TRBD2
CDR3 DNA: TGTGCCAGCAGCAGGGGACTAGCGGGGGCGGATACGCAGTATTTT
CDR3 protein: CASSRGLAGADTQYF

V gene: TRBV29-1
clone size: NA
J gene: TRBJ2-5
CDR3 length: 11
D gene: NA
CDR3 DNA: TGCAGCGTTGACAAGAGAGAGACCCAGTACTTC
CDR3 protein: CSVDKRETQYF

V gene: TRBV10-3
clone size: few
J gene: TRBJ1-2
CDR3 length: 13
D gene: TRBD1
CDR3 DNA: TGTGCCATCAGTGCCGGGACAGCCTATGGCTACACCTTC
CDR3 protein: CAISAGTAYGYTF

V gene: TRBV12-3/TRBV12-4
clone size: NA
J gene: TRBJ2-1
CDR3 length: 12
D gene: NA
CDR3 DNA: TGTGCCAGCAGCCCAACTAGCCATGAGCAGTTCTTC
CDR3 protein: CASSPTSHEQFF

V gene: TRBV20-1
clone size: NA
J gene: TRBJ2-1
CDR3 length: 13
D gene: NA
CDR3 DNA: TGCAGTGCTAGTGCCGGGTCGGGCAATGAGCAGTTCTTC
CDR3 protein: CSASAGSGNEQFF

V gene: TRBV5-1
clone size: few
J gene: TRBJ2-3
CDR3 length: 17
D gene: TRBD2
CDR3 DNA: TGCGCCAGCAGCTTGGCCCATGGAGCGGGGGTCACAGATACGCAGTATTTT
CDR3 protein: CASSLAHGAGVTDTQYF

V gene: TRBV7-2
clone size: NA
J gene: TRBJ2-5
CDR3 length: 16
D gene: NA
CDR3 DNA: TGTGCCAGCAGCTTATCTCAGGGGCGGTCGAGAGAGACCCAGTACTTC
CDR3 protein: CASSLSQGRSRETQYF

V gene: TRBV15
clone size: few
J gene: TRBJ1-2
CDR3 length: 17
D gene: TRBD1
CDR3 DNA: TGTGCCACCAGCAGAGCCGGGACAGGGGGCCGTATCTATGGCTACACCTTC
CDR3 protein: CATSRAGTGGRIYGYTF

V gene: TRBV9
clone size: NA
J gene: TRBJ1-4
CDR3 length: 15
D gene: NA
CDR3 DNA: TGTGCCAGCAGCCCCCGCGGGTTGACTAATGAAAAACTGTTTTTT
CDR3 protein: CASSPRGLTNEKLFF

V gene: TRBV11-2
clone size: NA
J gene: TRBJ1-2
CDR3 length: 13
D gene: NA
CDR3 DNA: TGTGCCAGCAGCTCCCCCGCCGTCTATGGCTACACCTTC
CDR3 protein: CASSSPAVYGYTF

V gene: TRBV7-9
clone size: few
J gene: TRBJ2-3
CDR3 length: 14
D gene: TRBD1
CDR3 DNA: TGTGCCAGCAGCCTCAGGGGGATCACAGATACGCAGTATTTT
CDR3 protein: CASSLRGITDTQYF

V gene: TRBV7-2
clone size: NA
J gene: TRBJ2-5
CDR3 length: 14
D gene: NA
CDR3 DNA: TGTGCCAGCAGCTCCCCAGGACTTGAGGAGACCCAGTACTTC
CDR3 protein: CASSSPGLEETQYF

V gene: TRBV7-9
clone size: NA
J gene: TRBJ2-7
CDR3 length: 13
D gene: NA
CDR3 DNA: TGTGCCAGCAGCTTAGTAAGGGGGAGAGAGCAGTACTTC
CDR3 protein: CASSLVRGREQYF

V gene: TRBV12-3/TRBV12-4
clone size: NA
J gene: TRBJ2-7
CDR3 length: 14
D gene: TRBD1
CDR3 DNA: TGTGCCAGCAGTTTAAGAACAGGGGCCTACGAGCAGTACTTC
CDR3 protein: CASSLRTGAYEQYF

V gene: TRBV29-1
clone size: NA
J gene: TRBJ2-5
CDR3 length: 11
D gene: NA
CDR3 DNA: TGCAGCGTAACTAGTCCAGAGACCCAGTACTTC
CDR3 protein: CSVTSPETQYF

V gene: TRBV20-1
clone size: few
J gene: TRBJ2-1
CDR3 length: 14
D gene: NA
CDR3 DNA: TGCAGTGCTCCCCCCTCAACCTCGGGAAATGAGCAGTTCTTC
CDR3 protein: CSAPPSTSGNEQFF

V gene: TRBV6-2/TRBV6-3
clone size: NA
J gene: TRBJ2-3
CDR3 length: 17
D gene: TRBD2
CDR3 DNA: TGTGCCAGCAGCCGACTAGCGGGAGTGAGGGGCACAGATACGCAGTATTTT
CDR3 protein: CASSRLAGVRGTDTQYF

V gene: TRBV12-3/TRBV12-4
clone size: NA
J gene: TRBJ2-5
CDR3 length: 13
D gene: NA
CDR3 DNA: TGTGCCAGCAGTTCTACAACAGGGGAGACCCAGTACTTC
CDR3 protein: CASSSTTGETQYF

V gene: TRBV11-1
clone size: NA
J gene: TRBJ2-2
CDR3 length: 16
D gene: TRBD1
CDR3 DNA: TGTGCCAGCAGCCCCGGGACAGGAGCGAACACCGGGGAGCTGTTTTTT
CDR3 protein: CASSPGTGANTGELFF

V gene: TRBV5-4
clone size: few
J gene: TRBJ2-7
CDR3 length: 13
D gene: TRBD2
CDR3 DNA: TGTGCCAGCAGCGGCGGGAGGACCTACGAGCAGTACTTC
CDR3 protein: CASSGGRTYEQYF

V gene: TRBV19
clone size: NA
J gene: TRBJ2-1
CDR3 length: 16
D gene: TRBD1
CDR3 DNA: TGTGCCAGTAGTATAATCGGACAGGGATCCTACAATGAGCAGTTCTTC
CDR3 protein: CASSIIGQGSYNEQFF

V gene: TRBV27
clone size: many
J gene: TRBJ1-5
CDR3 length: 14
D gene: NA
CDR3 DNA: TGTGCCAGCAGTCCGAGTGGCAGCAATCAGCCCCAGCATTTT
CDR3 protein: CASSPSGSNQPQHF

V gene: TRBV7-8
clone size: few
J gene: TRBJ1-6
CDR3 length: 16
D gene: NA
CDR3 DNA: TGTGCCAGCAGCACATCTAAGTGGGGTAATAATTCACCCCTCCACTTT
CDR3 protein: CASSTSKWGNNSPLHF

V gene: TRBV5-1
clone size: NA
J gene: TRBJ2-1
CDR3 length: 15
D gene: NA
CDR3 DNA: TGCGCCAGCAGCTTGAAGGACCTCACGGGGTATGAGCAGTTCTTC
CDR3 protein: CASSLKDLTGYEQFF

V gene: TRBV7-2
clone size: few
J gene: TRBJ2-3
CDR3 length: 14
D gene: TRBD1
CDR3 DNA: TGTGCCAGCAGCTTAAACCACAGGGGGGATACGCAGTATTTT
CDR3 protein: CASSLNHRGDTQYF

V gene: TRBV6-5
clone size: many
J gene: TRBJ1-4
CDR3 length: 12
D gene: NA
CDR3 DNA: TGTGCCAGCAGTTCGCGCTACGGGCAACTGTTTTTT
CDR3 protein: CASSSRYGQLFF

V gene: TRBV10-3
clone size: NA
J gene: TRBJ2-5
CDR3 length: 13
D gene: NA
CDR3 DNA: TGTGCCATCAGTGATTGGGTGGAAGAGACCCAGTACTTC
CDR3 protein: CAISDWVEETQYF